Listed below are T cell receptor beta chains from one sample, sequenced in a study of T cell repertoires in urothelial bladder cancer. Here immunoSEQ multiplex PCR was the method, and the copy in TCRdb shows in-frame clones only, minus some. Among approximately 9,000 clones listed, roughly 50% were seen once. The specimen was tumor-infiltrating cells from bladder cancer. Receptors originate from a human donor with urothelial carcinoma. CDR3s leave out the opening cysteine and the closing phenylalanine or tryptophan.

v_call cdr3_aa
TRBV2 ASRRESGYT
TRBV2 ASSEGGQGVSYEQY
TRBV6-5 ASSYLGSSL
TRBV18 ASSSGTGEEKLF
TRBV7-2 ASSKGPGQGGAF
TRBV11-2 ASSLVADRNYGYT
TRBV10-1 ASRQGRRSGNTIY
TRBV29-1 SVDRDNTEAF
TRBV5-1 ASRGDRTSGNTIY
TRBV19 ASGLAGAAQY
TRBV11-2 ASSLGASGGTDTQY
TRBV30 AWGGVPRYRTGKSSYNSPLH
TRBV2 ASSDPRQGDSYEQY
TRBV7-2 ASSLNSRDQPQH
TRBV27 ASSGNTEAF
TRBV6-1 ASRGLGQGNYGYT
TRBV10-2 ASRGGGQGDSPLH
TRBV7-2 ASSVRSGTGSYEQY
TRBV5-1 ASSLGQGGNTIY
TRBV4-1 ASSQGLAEAF
TRBV27 ATRGGLVSYNEQF
TRBV5-6 ASSLPGTGANVLT
TRBV29-1 SVRTHQNTEAF
TRBV9 ASSVLAGELF
TRBV9 ASSGGGTSGANVLT
TRBV5-1 ASSLGGNTEAF
TRBV6-5 AGIAPQWVGSPLH
TRBV9 ASSAGTVGTEAF
TRBV18 ASSLRDSDSPLH
TRBV5-4 ASSTGGGSNYGYT
TRBV10-3 AISSISYSSYEQY
TRBV9 ASSPRDRVLIGGYGYT
TRBV15 ATSRDIDDSRQQPQH
TRBV5-1 ASRNLAGGLGGNTIY
TRBV27 ASSFLGTSGGALYNEQF